This T cell receptor (beta chain) was identified during a study of shared clonotypes between healthy human individuals. Whole-study context: The people who gave samples were a couple of women and a few men aged 18 to 49.

This clone has a single count. Original handling: ImmunoSEQ output held junction-only sequences without quality scores, so filtering differed. Some clones are missing from TCRdb's copy, which holds only in-frame ones; the method was immunoSEQ multiplex PCR. V and J calls and clone size are as listed in that table; D and trimming were resolved from the DNA. This table has 550,000 to 700,000 clones, roughly 72% appearing once. Naive CD4+ cells were CD45RA-selected; the remaining cells were memory. J was trimmed by 6 bases and V by 5 bases; bases with no gene match: 5. This CDR3 is built from 12 residues. Germline-derived CDR1 and CDR2 are GTSNPN and SVGIG (reference sequence).

The sequence derives from a woman aged 25 to 45 in good health. The specimen sequenced was memory CD4+ T cells sorted from blood. Subset meaning: CD45RA-negative fraction. The chain is built from TRBV30 and TRBJ2-7; 9 nucleotides line up with TRBD2. The CDR3 loop reads CAWAGGAIEQYF. CDR3 sequence (DNA): TGTGCCTGGGCGGGGGGGGCGATCGAGCAGTACTTC.